Following are 26 T cell receptor beta chains from one sample sequenced in a study of blood T cell repertoires in COVID-19. TCRdb's table, derived via immunoSEQ multiplex PCR, lists solely in-frame clones and lacks some. The table includes around 250,000 clones, more than 75% detected once. Sequenced input: peripheral blood. Receptors originate from a woman aged 60-75 years who had recovered from COVID-19.

The chain combines TRBV7-2 with TRBJ2-2; D perhaps matches TRBD1 (5 bases). The V and J ends lost 2 bases and 4 bases respectively, with 8 bases between them. The CDR3 has 14 amino acids. Germline CDR1 SGHTA, CDR2 FQGNSA. In DNA form, the CDR3 reads TGTGCCAGCAGCTTAACAGGAATCACCGGGGAGCTGTTTTTT. Its translation is CASSLTGITGELFF.

The chain uses TRBV5-1 and TRBJ2-7, with 7 bases that match TRBD1. Germline CDR1 reads SGHRS; CDR2 reads YFSETQ. The CDR3 runs to 15 residues. Trimming removed 2 bases from V and 6 bases from J; junction bases left unmatched: 11. As DNA, the CDR3 is TGCGCCAGCAGCTTTGAACCGGGCAGGGGGAGCGAGCAGTACTTC. Protein: CASSFEPGRGSEQYF. Variable domain in full (rest from reference TRBV5-1 and TRBJ2-7): KAGVTQTPRYLIKTRGQQVTLSCSPISGHRSVSWYQQTPGQGLQFLFEYFSETQRNKGNFPGRFSGRQFSNSRSEMNVSTLELGDSALYLCASSFEPGRGSEQYFGPGTRLTVT.

The chain carries TRBV7-3 and TRBJ1-1; D ambiguous. The V and J ends lost 6 bases and 0 bases respectively, with 14 bases between them. The CDR3 runs to 15 residues. Per germline, CDR1 SGHTA and CDR2 FQGTGA. The CDR3 reads CASSSGAPMNTEAFF. CDR3 DNA sequence: TGTGCCAGCAGTTCAGGTGCACCCATGAACACTGAAGCTTTCTTT.

The chain couples TRBV11-3 to TRBJ1-1, with 7 bases fitting TRBD1. The V segment lost 1 base and the J segment 10 bases; nucleotides outside the gene matches: 6. Germline V CDR1 and CDR2: SGHNT, YENEEA. The CDR3 is made up of 13 amino acids. This CDR3 is CASSLAPGGGAFF. In DNA form, the CDR3 reads TGTGCCAGCAGCTTAGCGCCAGGGGGAGGAGCTTTCTTT.

A word on this clone: In the same sample, other DNA sequences code for this CDR3. The V and J genes are TRBV9 and TRBJ2-2, with 7 bases fitting TRBD2. Germline values: CDR1 SGDLS, CDR2 YYNGEE. V dropped 4 bases and J dropped 5; count of bases not matched to a gene: 2. CDR3 size: 13 residues. The CDR3 sequence is CASSPRGTGELFF. In DNA, the CDR3 is TGTGCCAGCAGCCCGCGGGGGACCGGGGAGCTGTTTTTT.

The gene calls are TRBV9 and TRBJ1-1, with TRBD1 as a possible D gene (5 bases). Trimming cost V 4 bases and J 2 bases, with 15 bases left between them. The CDR3 spans 15 residues. Germline CDR1 reads SGDLS; CDR2 reads YYNGEE. The CDR3 loop is CASSQRGGSNTEAFF. CDR3 DNA: TGTGCCAGCAGCCAAAGGGGAGGGTCCAACACTGAAGCTTTCTTT.

The rearrangement uses TRBV4-3 and TRBJ1-2; D perhaps matches TRBD1 (6 bases). The germline V and J ends were trimmed by 3 bases and 4 bases, with 18 bases remaining between them. From germline, CDR1 is LGHNA and CDR2 YSLEER. This CDR3 has 16 amino acids. CDR3 DNA sequence: TGCGCCAGCAGCCACAAAGCCAGAGACAGGATCTATGGCTACACCTTC. As protein: CASSHKARDRIYGYTF.

CDR3 protein: CASSTGLAGGTGDTQYF. In DNA, the CDR3 is TGTGCCAGTAGTACTGGACTAGCGGGGGGAACCGGGGATACGCAGTATTTT. This chain joins TRBV19 and TRBJ2-3; 14 bases line up with TRBD2. The CDR3 is 17 residues long. The germline CDR1 and CDR2 sequences are LNHDA and SQIVND (reference sequence). With V trimmed by 4 bases and J by 6 bases, 9 bases remained unmatched.

The chain carries TRBV28 and TRBJ1-1; 9 bases match TRBD1. There are 16 residues in the CDR3. Germline CDR1 and CDR2: MDHEN and SYDVKM. With V trimmed by 2 bases and J by 0 bases, 4 bases remained unmatched. CDR3 amino acids: CASSLGDRVLNTEAFF. The CDR3 bases are TGTGCCAGCAGTTTAGGGGACAGGGTATTGAACACTGAAGCTTTCTTT.

The V gene is TRBV2, the J gene TRBJ2-2; TRBD1 aligns across 9 bases. With V trimmed by 5 bases and J by 3 bases, 4 bases remained unmatched. The CDR3 consists of 15 residues. Germline-derived CDR1 and CDR2 are SNHLY and FYNNEI. CDR3 nucleotides: TGTGCCAGCAGTACAGACAGGGGGGACACCGGGGAGCTGTTTTTT. This gives the protein CASSTDRGDTGELFF.

V gene TRBV10-3 combines with J gene TRBJ2-1; 9 positions match TRBD1. Germline trimming cut 7 bases from V and 3 bases from J; bases unmatched to any gene: 4. This CDR3 has 14 amino acids. Germline V lookup: CDR1 ENHRY, CDR2 SYGVKD. CDR3 in DNA: TGTGCCATCACCCCGGGACAGGGCTACAATGAGCAGTTCTTC. Its translation is CAITPGQGYNEQFF.

This chain links TRBV4-1 with TRBJ2-1; TRBD2 matches at 11 bases. After removal of 1 base from V and 0 bases from J, the junction contained 14 bases not matched to a gene. The V gene's germline CDR1 is MGHRA and CDR2 YSYEKL. The CDR3 has 21 residues. CDR3 in DNA: TGCGCCAGCAGCCAAGTCCCCCGGCTAGCGGGGGGCCTGTACTCCTACAATGAGCAGTTCTTC. Protein product: CASSQVPRLAGGLYSYNEQFF.

The chain combines TRBV6-6 with TRBJ1-5, with D maybe TRBD1 (6 bases). CDR3 size: 15 residues. V gave up 4 bases and J gave up 5 bases, with 15 bases separating them. Germline CDR1 MNHNY, CDR2 SVGAGI (reference sequence). CDR3 region: CASSSLDRFDQPQHF. CDR3 DNA: TGTGCCAGCAGTTCCTTAGACAGGTTCGATCAGCCCCAGCATTTT.

The V and J genes are TRBV7-3 and TRBJ2-7, with 7 bases fitting TRBD2. The V gene's germline CDR1 is SGHTA and CDR2 FQGTGA. The CDR3 loop spans 13 amino acids. V shed 5 bases, J shed 2 bases, and the junction held 3 bases outside the gene matches. CDR3 amino acids: CASSAGVTYEQYF. CDR3 DNA: TGTGCCAGCAGCGCGGGGGTAACCTACGAGCAGTACTTC.

J is TRBJ1-4 and V is TRBV7-2; D ambiguous. CDR3 length: 15 residues. Per the germline V gene, CDR1 is SGHTA and CDR2 is FQGNSA. Trimming took 4 bases from V and 8 from J, leaving 17 bases between them. CDR3 sequence reads: CASSSLGVGGEKLFF. In nucleotides, the CDR3 is TGTGCCAGCAGCTCACTAGGAGTGGGAGGCGAAAAACTGTTTTTT. Together with reference TRBV7-2 and TRBJ1-4, the CDR3 gives the full variable domain: GAGVSQSPSNKVTEKGKDVELRCDPISGHTALYWYRQSLGQGLEFLIYFQGNSAPDKSGLPSDRFSAERTGGSVSTLTIQRTQQEDSAVYLCASSSLGVGGEKLFFGSGTQLSVL.

The rearrangement links TRBV6-5 to TRBJ1-3; 9 bases align to TRBD1. Germline V lookup: CDR1 MNHEY, CDR2 SVGAGI. CDR3 length: 14 residues. The V segment lost 5 bases and the J segment 9 bases; nucleotides outside the gene matches: 8. The CDR3 loop is CASSQDRGGSTIYF. CDR3 nucleotide sequence: TGTGCCAGCAGTCAGGACAGGGGCGGGAGCACCATATATTTT.

V is TRBV25-1 and J is TRBJ1-1, with 8 bases aligning to TRBD1. There are 15 residues in the CDR3. CDR1 and CDR2 from the germline V gene are MGHDK and SYGVNS. Germline trimming cut 8 bases from V and 4 bases from J; bases unmatched to any gene: 12. For the CDR3, the DNA is TGTGCCAGCCGTTCTATAGCAGGGGGCAGCACTGAAGCTTTCTTT. Translation: CASRSIAGGSTEAFF.

This CDR3 is CASRDNQNYGYTF. DNA for the CDR3: TGTGCCAGCAGGGACAATCAGAACTATGGCTACACCTTC. This chain connects TRBV6-4 to TRBJ1-2; the D gene is possibly TRBD1 (5 bases). V lost 6 bases to trimming and J lost 2 bases, with 10 bases between them. In germline, CDR1 is MRHNA, CDR2 SNTAGT. The CDR3 loop spans 13 amino acids.

This rearrangement joins TRBV2 to TRBJ2-2, with a possible D match to TRBD1 (7 bases). CDR3 length: 13 amino acids. The germline CDR1 and CDR2 sequences are SNHLY and FYNNEI. Trimming took 3 bases from V and 9 from J, leaving 11 bases between them. The CDR3: CASSDQGGRELFF. As DNA, the CDR3 is TGTGCCAGCAGTGACCAGGGGGGAAGGGAGCTGTTTTTT. Full variable domain (missing parts from reference TRBV2 and TRBJ2-2): EPEVTQTPSHQVTQMGQEVILRCVPISNHLYFYWYRQILGQKVEFLVSFYNNEISEKSEIFDDQFSVERPDGSNFTLKIRSTKLEDSAMYFCASSDQGGRELFFGEGSRLTVL.

The chain uses TRBV28 and TRBJ1-5; unclear D gene. This CDR3 contains 12 residues. The V gene lost 6 bases and the J gene lost 6 bases, with 9 bases spanning the gap. Germline CDR1 is MDHEN and CDR2 is SYDVKM. CDR3 in amino acids: CASRTLTQPQHF. CDR3 nucleotides: TGTGCCAGCAGAACACTAACTCAGCCCCAGCATTTT. The entire variable domain, with the rest obtained from reference TRBV28 and TRBJ1-5, is as follows: DVKVTQSSRYLVKRTGEKVFLECVQDMDHENMFWYRQDPGLGLRLIYFSYDVKMKEKGDIPEGYSVSREKKERFSLILESASTNQTSMYLCASRTLTQPQHFGDGTRLSIL.

The rearrangement joins TRBV5-1 to TRBJ2-5, with 14 bases that match TRBD2. This CDR3 region has 18 residues. Germline CDR1 reads SGHRS; CDR2 reads YFSETQ. J lost 1 base, V lost 6 bases, and 11 bases had no gene match. CDR3 sequence reads: CASIIGTSGGPSQETQYF. CDR3 coding DNA: TGCGCCAGCATCATCGGGACTAGCGGGGGCCCCTCCCAAGAGACCCAGTACTTC.

The gene calls are TRBV11-3 and TRBJ1-1, with 11 nucleotides matching TRBD1. The ends lost 4 bases at V and 5 bases at J; junction bases unmatched: 3. This CDR3 contains 14 residues. CDR1 and CDR2 (germline): SGHNT, YENEEA. The CDR3 sequence is CASSSRDRGTEAFF. The CDR3 DNA sequence: TGTGCCAGCAGCTCCCGGGACAGGGGGACTGAAGCTTTCTTT.

The chain has TRBV2 and TRBJ2-5; no firm D call. Germline CDR1 is SNHLY and CDR2 is FYNNEI. The length of the CDR3 is 11 residues. The V end lost 2 bases, the J end lost 5 bases, and 3 bases lay between the germline ends. CDR3 loop: CASSERETQYF. For the CDR3, the DNA is TGTGCCAGCAGTGAACGTGAGACCCAGTACTTC.

The genes are TRBV28 and TRBJ1-2; no firm D call. V was shortened by 3 bases and J by 7 bases, with 12 bases between the two germline ends. The length of the CDR3 is 13 residues. CDR1 and CDR2 from the germline V gene are MDHEN and SYDVKM. CDR3 sequence: CASSFLMPSGYTF. The CDR3 nucleotides are TGTGCCAGCAGTTTCTTGATGCCCAGTGGCTACACCTTC.

The CDR3 reads CASSQEGHTTDTQYF. As DNA, the CDR3 is TGCGCCAGCAGCCAAGAGGGACATACCACAGATACGCAGTATTTT. The rearrangement uses TRBV4-1 and TRBJ2-3, with D perhaps TRBD1 (6 bases). This CDR3 has 15 amino acids. Germline-derived CDR1 and CDR2 are MGHRA and YSYEKL. V lost 0 bases, J lost 2 bases, and 9 bases lay in between.

This clone was found a few times. V gene TRBV4-3 combines with J gene TRBJ1-3; no firm D call. The CDR3 has 17 residues. The germline V gene encodes CDR1 LGHNA and CDR2 YSLEER. V lost 1 base and J 0 bases, leaving 13 bases between the germline ends. The CDR3 DNA is TGCGCCAGCAGCCAAGCCTACCTCCGGGACTCTGGAAACACCATATATTTT. It codes for CASSQAYLRDSGNTIYF.